Below, 4 T cell receptor beta chains from the same sample are listed, as sequenced in a study of CD8 T cells in ankylosing spondylitis. Via MiXCR, TCRdb re-called the 5' RACE reads, giving one row per CDR3 protein. The sample gives around 160,000 distinct CDR3 sequences, around a tenth of which show up once; approximately 32% is in the top ten. Source material: blood, either unsorted or a sorted T cell fraction (not recorded which). These receptors all come from a male donor with ankylosing spondylitis or in good health (not recorded which).

This chain uses TRBV5-1 with TRBJ2-2, with TRBD1 identical over 7 bases. The trim removed 3 bases at V and 7 bases at J, leaving 9 bases unmatched. CDR1 and CDR2 from the germline V gene are SGHRS and YFSETQ. This CDR3 comprises 15 residues. CDR3 in DNA: TGCGCCAGCAGCTACACAGGGGCCACTGGCGGGGAGCTGTTTTTT. Translating it yields CASSYTGATGGELFF.

The chain combines TRBV7-9 with TRBJ1-1; 11 bases align to TRBD1. Germline CDR1 SEHNR, CDR2 FQNEAQ (reference sequence). V was pared by 6 bases and J by 1 base, with 7 bases of the junction left unmatched. This CDR3 spans 16 amino acids. The CDR3, as DNA: TGTGCCAGCAGATACCGGGACAGGGGGGAGAACACTGAAGCTTTCTTT. This encodes CASRYRDRGENTEAFF.

This clonotype appeared many times. This chain links TRBV12-3 or TRBV12-4 with TRBJ2-7; 7 nucleotides align to TRBD2. J lost 0 bases, V lost 7 bases, and 6 bases had no gene match. This CDR3 region has 14 residues. CDR3 sequence: CASIASGSSYEQYF. DNA of the CDR3: TGTGCCAGCATTGCTAGCGGTAGCTCCTACGAGCAGTACTTC.

This chain connects TRBV29-1 to TRBJ1-1; TRBD1 matches 10 bases. Trimming at V came to 4 bases and at J to 1 base, leaving 0 bases not matched to a gene. The CDR3 is 13 residues long. Germline CDR1 and CDR2: SQVTM and ANQGSEA. The CDR3 region has the DNA TGCAGCGTTGGGACAGGGGGGAACACTGAAGCTTTCTTT. As protein: CSVGTGGNTEAFF. Complete variable domain (other parts from reference TRBV29-1 and TRBJ1-1): SAVISQKPSRDICQRGTSLTIQCQVDSQVTMMFWYRQQPGQSLTLIATANQGSEATYESGFVIDKFPISRPNLTFSTLTVSNMSPEDSSIYLCSVGTGGNTEAFFGQGTRLTVV.